This T cell receptor beta chain originates from a study of T cells in localized non-small cell lung cancer. Whole-study results and caveats: Exceeding tumor, uninvolved adjacent lung had the highest T cell clonality. The study detected a median about 57 of the top 100 tumor clones in adjacent lung.

The data were produced by immunoSEQ multiplex PCR, yet TCRdb's version contains in-frame clones alone and is incomplete. This table has tens of thousands of clones, 88% appearing once. Notes on this clone: The antigen is unknown.

The CDR3 extends over 16 amino acids. Germline CDR1 reads SGHTA; CDR2 reads FQGTGA. The germline V and J ends were trimmed by 5 bases and 6 bases, with 23 bases remaining between them. Material: peripheral blood, obtained before any cancer treatment. V is TRBV7-3 and J is TRBJ2-7; possibly TRBD2 for D (7 bases). The sequence was obtained from a female donor at least 60 years old with stage I squamous cell lung carcinoma. CDR3 protein: CASSATLAETGGEQYF. The CDR3 coding sequence is TGTGCCAGCAGCGCTACTCTAGCGGAGACAGGAGGCGAGCAGTACTTC.